The clone carrying this TCR beta chain was observed many times. What it recognizes is unknown. In germline, CDR1 is MNHNY, CDR2 SVGAGI (reference sequence). Germline trimming cut 7 bases from V and 4 bases from J; bases unmatched to any gene: 6. The CDR3 contains 16 residues. This sample was included in a study of early T cells in non-severe SARS-CoV-2 infection. Across the whole study: Sequenced material consisted of bulk RNA (from unsorted whole blood), and chains were unpaired.

Whole-study findings and limits: Matches to VDJdb favored anti-spike CD8 responses and missed private and CD4 specificities.

Individual cDNA molecules received unique molecular identifiers during library preparation. From the 5' RACE reads, TCRdb called clonotypes with MiXCR, one entry per CDR3 protein. The sample yields roughly 34,000 distinct CDR3 sequences, 4.5% to 5% seen once. This receptor was identified in an adult who was a healthcare worker with PCR-confirmed SARS-CoV-2 infection or an uninfected control (not recorded which). The gene calls are TRBV6-6 and TRBJ2-6, with 11 bases fitting TRBD1. The sequenced sample consisted of whole blood. The CDR3 region is CASTGQGARGANVLTF. CDR3 bases: TGTGCCAGCACAGGACAGGGGGCACGAGGGGCCAACGTCCTGACTTTC.